This TCR beta chain was captured by sequencing in a study of cytomegalovirus exposure and HLA in healthy donors listed by TCRdb under 2017. A note on the overall study: An earlier analysis of 587 of the donors reported approximately 260 Gb of sequence data and 117 million unique TCR beta sequences obtained from some 170 million T cells. An early release that covered roughly 600 HLA-typed donors contained about 300 gigabases of sequencing data and tens of millions of unique TCR sequences. Among the roughly 380 genotyped donors, more than 70% belonged to the genetic ancestry cluster associated with self-reported Caucasian donors. The study was designed to test whether signatures of past pathogen exposure could be identified by cataloging public T cell receptors. The study profiled the T cell repertoires of under 850 subjects by immunosequencing and related them to cytomegalovirus serostatus. In addition to the first cohort of 666 subjects, a separate validation cohort of under 150 different subjects was used. High-throughput TCR immunosequencing, statistical association of individual TCRs with disease status, and machine learning were combined to predict cytomegalovirus infection status. A later analysis re-examined previously published TCR beta repertoires from more than 550 donors and added high-resolution HLA genotyping to investigate patterns of TCR occurrence. Rather than using new phenotypic data, the later analysis identified candidate immune exposures from TCR beta sequences and from how often those sequences occurred across donors. An earlier analysis of approximately 640 of the donors applied high-throughput TCR beta sequencing to assess whether each TCR beta V gene segment acted as functional or pseudogenic. Donor age, sex, ethnicity and CMV serostatus were compiled alongside the repertoire data. Genome-wide SNP genotypes for about three fifths of the 666 donors were used in a later genetic analysis, which treated that subset as a discovery cohort. Every repertoire in the discovery cohort had been generated on one and the same sequencing platform. Both class I and class II loci were covered by HLA typing, at four-digit resolution. The number of typed donors differed by locus: about 629-630 for A, B, C, DRB1 and DQB1; approximately 520 for DQA1; approximately 600 for DPA1; and approximately 450 for DPB1. Roughly 5 DR-DQ haplotypes were handled as single units for association and clustering because linkage in the cohort was strong. Across about 370 genotyped donors of the cohort, an average of about 250,000 unique TCR beta nucleotide sequences per donor were sequenced, and around 19% of those sequences were non-productive. Overall study outcomes, separate from this receptor: In the study, approximately 160 TCR beta chains were listed as associated with cytomegalovirus. Cytomegalovirus status was reported to be diagnosed by the classifier with high specificity and sensitivity in both the original and validation cohorts. In a later analysis, 15,000 to 20,000 TCR beta sequences were associated with specific HLA alleles at a false discovery rate of 0.05. Compared with equally common non-associated chains, HLA-associated TCR beta chains in a later analysis were more clonally expanded and had lower generation probabilities. Linkage disequilibrium might explain the correlated functional status among segregating V segments, but an unknown experimental factor could not be excluded. Strong co-occurrence of HLA alleles, especially DR and DQ, made assigning TCR associations to individual alleles difficult. According to a later genetic analysis, donors in an Asian-associated ancestry cluster had fewer N-insertions in productive TCRs than the approximately 670-donor mean. In vitro tests confirmed that three of the cytomegalovirus-associated TCR beta chains recognize cytomegalovirus antigens. In this cohort, only TCR beta chains were sequenced, and detectable features were limited by the absence of alpha or paired-chain data. The presence/absence analyses assumed that sequencing depth was roughly uniform across donors, and that assumption may not be true. For the cohort, immune exposure information was limited to CMV serostatus. A cluster of highly shared sequence variants was judged likely to be a technical artifact of the sequencing pipeline. The authors suggested that the approach could potentially be generalized to other disease states and immunological phenotypes. While some public TCRs were present in many individuals, most TCR sequences turned up only very rarely across donors. Some IMGT-functional V segments, including TRBV6-2 and TRBV6-3, could not be told apart with the 87-base-pair reads, so those segments were excluded. In a later analysis, most CMV-associated TCR beta chains were found to appear HLA-restricted, with HLA associations seemingly driven largely by CMV exposure. In a later analysis, the rate of TCR association differed among HLA loci, with DRB1 alleles having the most associated TCRs and HLA-C alleles having the fewest. Because counts were too low, roughly 16 rarely observed V segments, including chromosome 9 orphons, were left out of the earlier analysis of a few hundred of the donors. A further reported finding was that TCR beta sequences accurately predicted the HLA-A and HLA-B alleles for most subjects in the first cohort. V-gene and J-gene trimming of TCR beta chains was associated with a missense DCLRE1C variant in a later genetic analysis, and the association was replicated in an independent cohort. Because HLA typing was missing for some donors at each locus, association tests included only the typed subset. A later analysis reported that several top co-occurrence clusters appeared linked to parvovirus B19, influenza, CMV and Epstein-Barr virus. Broadly in line with IMGT annotations, most TCR beta V segments showed up in productive rearrangements about 90% or about 30% of the time in an earlier analysis of 450 to 750 of the donors.

The cohort was made up of about 670 healthy bone marrow donors. At the time of sampling, all cohort members were nominally healthy, though unrecorded immune exposures were likely present. The donor was CMV seropositive and belonged to the group of 250 to 300 seropositive cohort members. Each donor provided a peripheral blood sample, and peripheral blood mononuclear cells were used for TCR beta sequencing. The Qiagen DNeasy Blood Extraction Kit was used to extract genomic DNA from the blood cell samples. CDR3 length: 14 amino acids, cysteine to phenylalanine. The DNA shown is the 42-base CDR3, in frame from base 1. CDR1 and CDR2, looked up from the germline V gene (reference sequence), are MNHEY and SMNVEV. Unmatched junction bases come to 7, with V trimmed by 5 bases and J by 6 bases. Concerning this clone: Its antigen remains unidentified. No quality values exist for individual bases; no much larger clone is one base distant.

The library relied on the immunoSEQ multiplex PCR assay. For the multiplex PCR, a mixture combining 60 forward primers for TCR Vbeta segments and 13 reverse primers for TCR Jbeta segments was used. The CDR3 region of rearranged TCR beta genes was amplified from genomic DNA with a multiplex PCR assay. Amplified TCR beta libraries were sequenced as 87-base-pair reads on the Illumina HiSeq System. Concerning the study's data processing: A later analysis tallied tens of millions of unique TCR beta chains across the 550 to 850 repertoires, and around 10 million of those chains were shared by two or more donors. A nearest-neighbor algorithm error-corrected the raw reads and collapsed the reads into unique sequences, merging closely related sequences to remove PCR and sequencing errors. Alignment of CDR3 sequences to IMGT reference sequences was used to assign V, D and J gene segments. For a sequence to be retained, at least a six-nucleotide match to both a V gene segment and a J gene segment was required. A rearrangement was called productive if the CDR3 had no stop codons and remained in frame with V and J, and every other rearrangement was called non-productive. Following IMGT convention, CDR3 was defined as the stretch from the second conserved V-encoded cysteine up to the conserved J-encoded phenylalanine. In an earlier analysis of more than 550 of the donors, sequences lacking an unambiguous match to a single V gene segment were excluded. In an earlier analysis of roughly 600 of the donors, a V segment was called functional when productive rearrangements were above 56.7%, and segregating when the standard deviation between donors exceeded 5%. A statistical classification framework was built for diagnosing cytomegalovirus status from the catalog of TCR beta chain sequences. A later analysis assigned V and J genes by comparing TCR nucleotide sequences with IMGT/GENE-DB human TR gene sequences. The TCRdist pipeline was used in a later analysis to assign CDR3 sequences and most-parsimonious VDJ recombination scenarios. In a later analysis, each TCR beta chain was defined by its CDR3 amino acid sequence together with its V-gene family, and reads lacking a unique V-gene family were excluded. In a later analysis, 450 to 600 highly shared, low-generation-probability nucleotide sequences were removed to address suspected cross-contamination and a sequencing artifact. In a later analysis, a clonal expansion index was calculated for each public chain from normalized within-repertoire ranks of inferred template counts. In a later analysis, generation probabilities were computed with a VDJ recombination model fitted to out-of-frame rearrangements, and the resulting probabilities were checked against IGoR. A later analysis scored TCR-TCR, TCR-HLA and TCR-CMV co-occurrence with hypergeometric tests, applying a repertoire-size bias correction to TCR pairs. In a later analysis, false discovery rates were estimated by permuting HLA or CMV assignments 20 times. In a later analysis, co-occurring TCRs were grouped using DBSCAN, with TCRdist sequence similarity added in when clustering inside HLA-allele-positive subsets. For co-occurrence clustering, repertoires with fewer than 30,000 or more than 120,000 public chains were excluded, along with several repertoires with anomalous nucleotide sharing. In its TCRdb copy, this immuneACCESS table keeps in-frame sequences only and misses some clones. Where compared with another copy, unresolved V genes explain less than half of these, and the others have no known cause. The DNA gave D and trimming, while V, J and clone size come from that table. The sample yields approximately 93,000 clones; roughly 63% were counted once. Clones ranked in the top ten supply over 5% of the sample.

The chain is made from TRBV27 and TRBJ1-5, with 7 bases matching TRBD1. The source is a boy between 10 and 17 years old in good health and CMV-seropositive. The sequenced sample consisted of PBMCs. The CDR3 region has the sequence CASSPGQKGQPQHF. The nucleotides are TGTGCCAGCAGTCCGGGACAGAAAGGTCAGCCCCAGCATTTT.